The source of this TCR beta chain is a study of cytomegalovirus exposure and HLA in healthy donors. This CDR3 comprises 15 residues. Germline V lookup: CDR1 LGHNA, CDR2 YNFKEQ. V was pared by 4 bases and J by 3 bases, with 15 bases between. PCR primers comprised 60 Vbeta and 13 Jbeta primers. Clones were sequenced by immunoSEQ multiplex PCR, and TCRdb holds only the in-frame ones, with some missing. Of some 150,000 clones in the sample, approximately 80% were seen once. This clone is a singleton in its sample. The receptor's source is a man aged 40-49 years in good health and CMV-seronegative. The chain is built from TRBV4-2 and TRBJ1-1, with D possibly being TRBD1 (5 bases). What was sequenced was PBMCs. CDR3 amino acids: CASSRDGGMYTEAFF. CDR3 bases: TGTGCCAGCAGCCGCGACGGGGGAATGTACACTGAAGCTTTCTTT.